The source of this T cell receptor (beta chain) is a study of T cells in Graves' hyperthyroidism and ophthalmopathy. General study findings and limits: Blood samples included most of the expanded thyroid clonotypes exceeding 0.001.

Participants, patients aged 18 to 65, had newly diagnosed hyperthyroidism with a duration under 2 months. On the basis of clinical symptoms, serum thyroxine and TRAb, thyroid ultrasound and orbital computed tomography, diagnoses were made. This CDR3 spans 14 amino acids. From RNA transcripts, TCR beta CDR3 regions were amplified. A first-round RT-PCR of the TCR CDR3 used the HTBI primer set. From the multiplex PCR reads, TCRdb called clonotypes with MiXCR, one entry per CDR3 protein. This sample carries approximately 360,000 distinct CDR3 sequences, just under 25% of them seen once, and the ten largest clones take over 70%. In regard to this clonotype: Its antigen remains unidentified. An end of the junction differs from the germline gene, which may be a read error.

This TCR derives from a man aged 50 to 59 with Graves' hyperthyroidism. The sample comprised blood. The V gene is TRBV12-3 or TRBV12-4, the J gene TRBJ1-2; D perhaps matches TRBD1 (5 bases). The CDR3 reads CAGSLRQGRSGYTF. The CDR3 nucleotides read TGTGCCGGCAGTTTAAGGCAGGGAAGGAGCGGCTACACCTTC.